The next 9 T cell receptor beta chains were all read from a single sample in a study of cytomegalovirus exposure and HLA in healthy donors. Primers for the PCR totalled 60 Vbeta and 13 Jbeta. Sequencing used immunoSEQ multiplex PCR; TCRdb keeps in-frame clones, though not all of them. The sample records about 120,000 clones, roughly 82% being singletons. The source material was PBMCs. The receptors come from a man in his forties in good health and CMV-seropositive.

This clone was observed a handful of times. The chain uses TRBV7-9 and TRBJ1-2; 10 nucleotides agree with TRBD1. CDR1 and CDR2 (germline): SEHNR, FQNEAQ (reference sequence). Trimming took 3 bases from V and 3 from J; bases not matched to a gene: 4. CDR3 length equals 15 residues. The CDR3 DNA follows: TGTGCCAGCAGCTTGTCCGGGACAGGGGACTATGGCTACACCTTC. Translated: CASSLSGTGDYGYTF.

The rearrangement uses TRBV28 and TRBJ1-5, with unresolved D. The CDR3 consists of 14 residues. The V and J ends lost 3 bases and 3 bases respectively, with 9 bases between them. Germline CDR1 is MDHEN and CDR2 is SYDVKM. Here the CDR3 reads CASSFYGNNQPQHF. CDR3 in DNA: TGTGCCAGCAGTTTTTACGGGAACAATCAGCCCCAGCATTTT.

The chain links TRBV7-8 to TRBJ1-1, with D hard to call. CDR3 size: 14 residues. The V end was cut by 1 base, the J end by 4 bases, with 10 bases between. Germline V gene sequence: CDR1 SGHVS, CDR2 FQNEAQ. In nucleotides, the CDR3 is TGTGCCAGCAGCTTAGGGTCAGTTTTCACTGAAGCTTTCTTT. Its protein product is CASSLGSVFTEAFF. Full variable domain (remainder filled in from reference TRBV7-8 and TRBJ1-1): GAGVSQSPRYKVAKRGQDVALRCDPISGHVSLFWYQQALGQGPEFLTYFQNEAQLDKSGLPSDRFFAERPEGSVSTLKIQRTQQEDSAVYLCASSLGSVFTEAFFGQGTRLTVV.

The chain has TRBV7-7 and TRBJ2-5; TRBD2 might be the D (5 bases). V was shortened by 1 base and J by 5 bases, with 11 bases between the two germline ends. The CDR3 sequence is 14 residues long. Germline values: CDR1 SSHAT, CDR2 FNYEAQ (reference sequence). CDR3 in DNA: TGTGCCAGCAGCTTAGAACTAGTGAAGGAGACCCAGTACTTC. Translation: CASSLELVKETQYF.

The CDR3 coding sequence is TGTGCCAGCGGGGACATTAGCACAGATACGCAGTATTTT. This gives the protein CASGDISTDTQYF. The chain has TRBV19 and TRBJ2-3; possible D gene TRBD1, 6 bases. In germline, CDR1 is LNHDA, CDR2 SQIVND (reference sequence). The CDR3 extends over 13 amino acids. Trimming cost V 9 bases and J 0 bases, with 10 bases left between them.

The rearrangement uses TRBV4-2 and TRBJ1-4, with no clear D. This CDR3 comprises 14 residues. V lost 0 bases and J 6 bases, leaving 8 bases between the germline ends. Germline V gene sequence: CDR1 LGHNA, CDR2 YNFKEQ. CDR3 residues: CASSQEWHHEKLFF. The CDR3 DNA reads as TGTGCCAGCAGCCAAGAATGGCATCATGAAAAACTGTTTTTT.

V gene TRBV5-4 combines with J gene TRBJ1-1, with TRBD1 as a possible D gene (5 bases). V was trimmed by 2 bases and J by 0 bases, leaving 11 bases between them. Per the germline V gene, CDR1 is SGHNT and CDR2 is YYREEE (reference sequence). This CDR3 is 15 amino acids long. The CDR3, as DNA: TGTGCCAGCAGCTTTGGGGGGGGTTTGAACACTGAAGCTTTCTTT. Translation: CASSFGGGLNTEAFF.

This clone has only a few counts. The chain has TRBV11-2 and TRBJ1-2; 12 bases line up with TRBD1. The CDR3 has 16 residues. Germline V gene data show CDR1 as SGHAT and CDR2 as FQNNGV. V lost 1 base, J lost 4 bases, and 4 bases stayed unmatched. The CDR3 protein is CASSLAGTGGSYGYTF. The CDR3 DNA is TGTGCCAGCAGCTTAGCTGGGACAGGGGGCAGCTATGGCTACACCTTC.

The count of this clone is one. The chain carries TRBV11-3 and TRBJ2-2; 7 nucleotides line up with TRBD1. This CDR3 spans 17 amino acids. The V gene's germline CDR1 is SGHNT and CDR2 YENEEA. The junction had 4 bases not matched to a gene; V was cut back by 0 bases and J by 0 bases. CDR3 DNA sequence: TGTGCCAGCAGCTTAGATTCCCAGGGGGCGAACACCGGGGAGCTGTTTTTT. It yields the protein CASSLDSQGANTGELFF.